The rows below give T cell receptor beta chains drawn from one sample of a study of blood T cell repertoires in COVID-19. Only in-frame clones appear in the TCRdb table, and some are missing; sequencing was by immunoSEQ multiplex PCR. The sample includes roughly 230,000 clones, roughly 80% of them seen just once. The material sequenced was peripheral blood. These receptors came from a man in his forties or fifties with active or convalescent COVID-19. The CDR3 runs from the conserved cysteine through the conserved F or W. Fields, in order: V gene, J gene, D gene, clone size, CDR3 protein, CDR3 DNA. D genes are given only for firm matches. The listing skips clone size in some rows; elsewhere it reads once, few, many or a size class.

TRBV2	TRBJ2-7	TRBD2	-	CASSARTSGGDEQYF	TGTGCCAGCAGTGCCCGGACTAGCGGGGGGGACGAGCAGTACTTC
TRBV28	TRBJ1-5	-	-	CASSPTRRIDQPQHF	TGTGCCAGCAGTCCAACCAGGCGCATCGATCAGCCCCAGCATTTT
TRBV5-1	TRBJ2-7	TRBD1	-	CASSLATGGQYEQYF	TGCGCCAGCAGCTTGGCGACAGGGGGACAATACGAGCAGTACTTC
TRBV5-6	TRBJ2-7	-	-	CASSFGAGYEQYF	TGTGCCAGCAGCTTTGGGGCAGGATACGAGCAGTACTTC
TRBV5-1	TRBJ2-1	TRBD1	-	CASSPGTGGEEQFF	TGCGCCAGCAGCCCCGGGACAGGGGGCGAGGAGCAGTTCTTC
TRBV27	TRBJ2-1	TRBD2	-	CASSLGGGYNEQFF	TGTGCCAGCAGTTTGGGGGGGGGCTACAATGAGCAGTTCTTC
TRBV7-2	TRBJ1-1	TRBD1	-	CASSPNSGTGGTEAFF	TGTGCCAGCAGTCCGAACTCCGGGACAGGGGGCACTGAAGCTTTCTTT
TRBV2	TRBJ2-2	TRBD2	once	CASSVSLAGPNTGELFF	TGTGCCAGCAGTGTGTCACTAGCGGGTCCGAACACCGGGGAGCTGTTTTTT
TRBV29-1	TRBJ1-2	-	-	CSVSSGGYTF	TGCAGCGTCTCGAGTGGTGGCTACACCTTC
TRBV11-2	TRBJ2-7	TRBD1	once	CASSLGDRGGDEQYF	TGTGCCAGCAGCTTAGGTGACAGGGGTGGGGACGAGCAGTACTTC
TRBV6-5	TRBJ2-2	-	once	CASSYALQGRAGELFF	TGTGCCAGCAGTTACGCGTTACAGGGTCGGGCCGGGGAGCTGTTTTTT
TRBV6-6	TRBJ2-1	-	once	CASTLRNRGSYNEQFF	TGTGCCAGCACCCTCCGGAACCGGGGCTCCTACAATGAGCAGTTCTTC
TRBV6-5	TRBJ1-1	TRBD1	-	CASSPDRGGRAFF	TGTGCCAGCAGTCCGGACAGGGGCGGAAGGGCTTTCTTT
TRBV28	TRBJ2-3	TRBD1	-	CASSMTGSTDTQYF	TGTGCCAGCAGTATGACAGGGTCCACAGATACGCAGTATTTT
TRBV9	TRBJ2-1	-	-	CASSVAVSYNEQFF	TGTGCCAGCAGCGTAGCTGTCAGCTACAATGAGCAGTTCTTC
TRBV9	TRBJ2-1	TRBD2	-	CASSPSGGPPQDEQFF	TGTGCCAGCAGCCCTAGCGGGGGGCCCCCCCAGGATGAGCAGTTCTTC
TRBV5-8	TRBJ1-4	-	-	CASPLGGYEKLFF	TGTGCCAGCCCCTTGGGGGGCTATGAAAAACTGTTTTTT
TRBV29-1	TRBJ2-5	-	-	CSVDGAVQETQYF	TGCAGCGTTGATGGAGCGGTCCAAGAGACCCAGTACTTC
TRBV19	TRBJ1-1	-	-	CASSIARPWDTEAFF	TGTGCCAGTAGTATAGCGAGGCCATGGGACACTGAAGCTTTCTTT
TRBV4-1	TRBJ1-6	-	few	CASSQDQYNSPLHF	TGCGCCAGCAGCCAAGATCAGTATAATTCACCCCTCCACTTT
TRBV19	TRBJ1-2	-	-	CASSTPRGGRGGYTF	TGTGCCAGTAGTACCCCGCGGGGGGGGCGCGGTGGCTACACCTTC
TRBV30	TRBJ2-5	-	-	CAWSVYGGLRETQYF	TGTGCCTGGAGTGTGTACGGGGGGCTTAGGGAGACCCAGTACTTC
TRBV29-1	TRBJ1-2	-	-	CSGQQGFGYTF	TGCAGCGGTCAACAGGGATTTGGCTACACCTTC
TRBV6-4	TRBJ2-1	-	-	CASSGELGDEQFF	TGTGCCAGCAGTGGAGAACTAGGCGATGAGCAGTTCTTC
TRBV25-1	TRBJ2-6	-	once	CASSTRVTGANVLTF	TGTGCCAGCAGTACCAGGGTCACTGGGGCCAACGTCCTGACTTTC
TRBV13	TRBJ1-5	-	-	CASSRTDSNQPQHF	TGTGCCAGCAGTAGGACAGATTCTAATCAGCCCCAGCATTTT